Listed here are 26 T cell receptor beta chains from one sample, sequenced in a study of spatial heterogeneity in lung cancer. Time point reported: sample taken at primary tumor resection. Sequencing covered unsorted whole RNA taken from tumor, nontumor lung or frozen PBMC. Via MiXCR, TCRdb re-called the 5' RACE reads, giving one row per CDR3 protein. The sample contains approximately 12,000 distinct CDR3 sequences, 6.2% of which appear only once. The specimen was normal lung tissue next to the tumor, collected at surgery. These receptors all stem from a male donor with early-stage non-small cell lung cancer.

The sample holds many counts of this clonotype. V gene TRBV20-1 combines with J gene TRBJ1-3; 9 nucleotides align to TRBD1. V was pared by 6 bases and J by 0 bases, with 3 bases of the junction left unmatched. This CDR3 region has 14 residues. Germline V lookup: CDR1 DFQATT, CDR2 SNEGSKA (reference sequence). CDR3 nucleotide sequence: TGCAGTGCACCGGGACAGGGCTCTGGAAACACCATATATTTT. Its protein product is CSAPGQGSGNTIYF.

The chain employs TRBV24-1 and TRBJ2-2; D may correspond to TRBD1 or TRBD2 (5 bases each). Germline V gene data show CDR1 as KGHDR and CDR2 as SFDVKD. CDR3 length: 15 amino acids. The V end was cut by 8 bases, the J end by 6 bases, with 18 bases between. For the CDR3, the DNA is TGTGCCACCATCCCCCCGGGGCACCCCGCCGGGGAGCTGTTTTTT. The encoded protein is CATIPPGHPAGELFF.

This clonotype showed up many times. This rearrangement joins TRBV19 to TRBJ1-5, with D tentatively TRBD1 (6 bases). CDR1 and CDR2 from the germline V gene are LNHDA and SQIVND (reference sequence). V was trimmed by 7 bases and J by 0 bases, leaving 13 bases between them. The CDR3 sequence is 15 residues long. Here the CDR3 DNA reads TGTGCCAGTAAGGAGGGGGGAGGTAGCAATCAGCCCCAGCATTTT. Its translation: CASKEGGGSNQPQHF.

This clonotype was detected only a few times. This chain connects TRBV12-3 or TRBV12-4 to TRBJ1-2; D is possibly TRBD1 (5 bases). The CDR3 covers 13 residues. V was cut by 6 bases and J by 4 bases, with 12 bases left in between. The CDR3 region is CASSPTDFYGYTF. CDR3 in DNA: TGTGCCAGCAGCCCGACAGACTTCTATGGCTACACCTTC.

Many counts were recorded for this clonotype. The chain employs TRBV13 and TRBJ2-7; D is unresolved. The CDR3 consists of 15 residues. The germline gives CDR1 PRHDT, CDR2 FYEKMQ (reference sequence). Deletions cut 2 bases from V and 1 base from J, with 12 bases between. CDR3 sequence reads: CASSLSTVGSYEQYF. The CDR3 DNA reads as TGTGCCAGCAGCTTATCCACCGTTGGATCCTACGAGCAGTACTTC.

In its sample, this clonotype was seen a few times. The V call is TRBV29-1, the J call TRBJ2-5, with D perhaps matching TRBD1 or TRBD2 (5 bases each). The CDR3 sequence is 14 residues long. Trimming took off 7 bases at V and 4 bases at J, with 19 bases between the two ends. Germline V gene data show CDR1 as SQVTM and CDR2 as ANQGSEA. The DNA of the CDR3 is TGCAGCGCAATCCGGGACCTAAGGACAGAGACCCAGTACTTC. Encoded protein: CSAIRDLRTETQYF.

In this sample, this clonotype turned up many times. The chain combines TRBV20-1 with TRBJ2-7; 9 bases match TRBD1. Germline values: CDR1 DFQATT, CDR2 SNEGSKA (reference sequence). This CDR3 contains 13 residues. Germline trimming cut 6 bases from V and 10 bases from J; bases unmatched to any gene: 13. The CDR3 region is CSASTGGNSEQYF. CDR3 DNA sequence: TGCAGTGCAAGCACAGGGGGCAACTCGGAACAGTACTTC.

Judged by abundance, this clonotype is medium-sized. V gene TRBV29-1 combines with J gene TRBJ2-5; perhaps TRBD2 as D (5 bases). Germline loops: CDR1 SQVTM, CDR2 ANQGSEA. V lost 5 bases to trimming and J lost 2 bases, with 24 bases between them. This CDR3 has 17 residues. CDR3 in DNA: TGCAGCGTTCTGGGCTTATTAGGGTCGGGGATACAAGAGACCCAGTACTTC. The encoded protein is CSVLGLLGSGIQETQYF.

This clonotype is categorized as large. The gene calls are TRBV6-5 and TRBJ1-2; TRBD1 might be the D (6 bases). The germline V and J ends were trimmed by 6 bases and 6 bases, with 23 bases remaining between them. Germline V gene data show CDR1 as MNHEY and CDR2 as SVGAGI. This CDR3 is 16 amino acids long. This CDR3 is CASSRSRQATRDGYTF. CDR3 nucleotides: TGTGCCAGCAGCCGTTCACGACAGGCAACTCGAGATGGCTACACCTTC.

This clonotype was seen many times. The CDR3 loop reads CASSLGPGQLNTGELFF. The DNA for the CDR3 is TGTGCCAGCAGCTTGGGTCCGGGACAACTGAACACCGGGGAGCTGTTTTTT. J is TRBJ2-2 and V is TRBV7-6; D perhaps matches TRBD1 (6 bases). Per germline, CDR1 SGHVS and CDR2 FNYEAQ. Trimming took off 3 bases at V and 1 base at J, with 15 bases between the two ends. The CDR3 runs 17 residues.

By its share, this clonotype is medium-sized (0.01 to 0.1%). The V gene is TRBV20-1, the J gene TRBJ2-5; D might be TRBD1 or TRBD2, each matching 5 bases. The CDR3 spans 15 residues. Germline V gene sequence: CDR1 DFQATT, CDR2 SNEGSKA (reference sequence). V was trimmed by 3 bases and J by 0 bases, leaving 14 bases between them. CDR3 protein: CSASTRGAYQETQYF. The CDR3 DNA sequence: TGCAGTGCTAGTACTAGAGGGGCGTACCAAGAGACCCAGTACTTC.

This clonotype came up many times. As DNA, the CDR3 is TGTGCCAGCAGCTTAGCACCGCGAGGGCTGGTCTTTAACTATGGCTACACCTTC. This translates into CASSLAPRGLVFNYGYTF. The J gene is TRBJ1-2, the V gene TRBV7-2; D is unclear. Trimming pared 0 bases from V and 1 base from J, leaving 18 bases between. The CDR3 loop spans 18 amino acids. Germline CDR1 is SGHTA and CDR2 is FQGNSA.

This clonotype showed up many times. J is TRBJ2-1 and V is TRBV12-3 or TRBV12-4; D gene unclear. Deletions cut 1 base from V and 15 bases from J, with 10 bases between. The CDR3 runs to 11 residues. CDR3 loop: CASSLDGRAFF. Written as DNA, the CDR3 is TGTGCCAGCAGTTTAGACGGGCGCGCGTTCTTC.

This clonotype was detected ten times or more. V usage is TRBV4-3 and J usage is TRBJ2-4; D may be TRBD2 (6 bases). CDR3 length: 16 residues. Per the germline V gene, CDR1 is LGHNA and CDR2 is YSLEER. V lost 1 base and J 7 bases, leaving 17 bases between the germline ends. Here the CDR3 reads CASSQAVGGIGNIQYF. CDR3 coding DNA: TGCGCCAGCAGCCAAGCGGTTGGCGGGATCGGGAACATTCAGTACTTC.

This clonotype was detected many times. The chain couples TRBV2 to TRBJ2-7; 7 bases align to TRBD1. J gave up 3 bases and V 4 bases, and 3 bases lay outside the gene matches. The length of the CDR3 is 13 residues. Germline CDR1 reads SNHLY; CDR2 reads FYNNEI. CDR3 region: CASSVTGIYEQYF. The CDR3 DNA is TGTGCCAGCAGTGTGACAGGGATCTACGAGCAGTACTTC.

This clonotype came up many times. The chain links TRBV7-9 to TRBJ1-1; D is perhaps TRBD1 (5 bases). Germline values: CDR1 SEHNR, CDR2 FQNEAQ (reference sequence). V lost 2 bases and J lost 4, with 17 bases in between. The CDR3 contains 16 residues. The DNA for the CDR3 is TGTGCCAGCAGCTTATTAGGGACTTCCGAGACCACTGAAGCTTTCTTT. Translating gives CASSLLGTSETTEAFF.

This clonotype was counted many times. The rearrangement joins TRBV7-2 to TRBJ2-5, with D hard to call. Germline assignment: CDR1 SGHTA and CDR2 FQGNSA. V was cut by 8 bases and J by 4 bases, with 11 bases left in between. The CDR3 consists of 12 residues. CDR3 loop: CASGYRGETQYF. In DNA form, the CDR3 reads TGTGCCAGCGGTTACCGAGGAGAGACCCAGTACTTC.

This clonotype was counted ten times or more. The chain carries TRBV29-1 and TRBJ1-2; the D gene is possibly TRBD1 (5 bases). CDR1 and CDR2 (germline): SQVTM, ANQGSEA. The CDR3 is 12 amino acids. V was cut by 6 bases and J by 8 bases, with 16 bases left in between. The CDR3 reads CSVEGREWGYTF. CDR3 nucleotide sequence: TGCAGCGTGGAGGGGAGGGAGTGGGGCTACACCTTC.

By its share, this clonotype is medium-sized. The chain carries TRBV7-2 and TRBJ1-4; D remains ambiguous. Germline V lookup: CDR1 SGHTA, CDR2 FQGNSA. Trimming shortened V by 5 bases and J by 12 bases, and 22 bases separated the two germline ends. This CDR3 spans 15 amino acids. DNA of the CDR3: TGTGCCAGCAGCCGAGAGATGGGCCGGTTTGGGGAACTGTTTTTT. As protein: CASSREMGRFGELFF.

At least ten counts were recorded for this clonotype. This chain uses TRBV20-1 with TRBJ2-7; D could derive from TRBD1 or TRBD2 (5 bases each). The CDR3 spans 13 residues. Germline CDR1 and CDR2: DFQATT and SNEGSKA (reference sequence). V lost 0 bases and J lost 2, with 8 bases in between. For the CDR3, the DNA is TGCAGTGCTAGAGAGGGGGAAACCTACGAGCAGTACTTC. This sequence encodes CSAREGETYEQYF.

This chain uses TRBV7-9 with TRBJ2-2, with 7 positions matching TRBD1. The CDR3 covers 16 residues. Germline V CDR1 and CDR2: SEHNR, FQNEAQ (reference sequence). Trimming cost V 5 bases and J 2 bases; bases outside gene matches: 8. The CDR3 nucleotides are TGTGCCAGCAGCCTACGACAGGGAATAAACACCGGGGAGCTGTTTTTT. It yields the protein CASSLRQGINTGELFF.

This clonotype has more than one count but fewer than ten. The rearrangement joins TRBV25-1 to TRBJ1-1; D unresolved. V was trimmed by 1 base and J by 3 bases, leaving 12 bases between them. CDR1 MGHDK and CDR2 SYGVNS come from the germline V gene. The CDR3 contains 15 residues. The chain's CDR3 is CASSEFGGGYTEAFF. The CDR3 DNA reads as TGTGCCAGCAGTGAATTTGGTGGTGGATACACTGAAGCTTTCTTT.

This clonotype was seen repeatedly, ten times or more. V and J are TRBV29-1 and TRBJ1-3; 8 positions agree with TRBD1. The CDR3 runs to 14 residues. Unmatched junction bases numbered 7, after V lost 6 bases and J lost 3 bases. Germline V gene lookup returns CDR1 SQVTM and CDR2 ANQGSEA. Written as DNA, the CDR3 is TGCAGCGTCGCGCCAGGGGGCGGTGGAAACACCATATATTTT. Amino acids: CSVAPGGGGNTIYF.

This clonotype was seen many times. The chain combines TRBV12-3 or TRBV12-4 with TRBJ1-1, with 10 positions matching TRBD1. J lost 4 bases, V lost 7 bases, and 3 bases had no gene match. This CDR3 region has 13 residues. CDR3 amino acids: CASIRTGGTEAFF. CDR3 coding DNA: TGTGCCAGCATACGGACAGGGGGCACTGAAGCTTTCTTT.

This clonotype was detected ten times or more. V usage is TRBV15 and J usage is TRBJ2-3; D remains ambiguous. Germline CDR1 and CDR2: LNHNV and YYDKDF (reference sequence). Trimming shortened V by 0 bases and J by 6 bases, and 10 bases separated the two germline ends. CDR3 length: 14 amino acids. CDR3 in DNA: TGTGCCACCAGCAGAGACAGAGTCAGTGATACGCAGTATTTT. Its protein is CATSRDRVSDTQYF.

CDR3 protein: CASSLLIGEKLFF. CDR3 sequence (DNA): TGTGCCAGCAGCCTTCTTATCGGGGAAAAACTGTTTTTT. V usage is TRBV12-3 or TRBV12-4 and J usage is TRBJ1-4; D gene ambiguous. The V and J ends lost 6 bases and 8 bases respectively, with 13 bases between them. The CDR3 covers 13 residues.